This entry concerns a single T cell receptor beta chain. Primers for the PCR totalled 60 Vbeta and 13 Jbeta. Authors' processing steps: In a later analysis, some 80 million unique TCR beta chains included roughly 11 million shared by two or more donors. Profiled with immunoSEQ multiplex PCR; TCRdb holds only in-frame clones, not every one. That table is the source of V, J and clone size, and D and trimming were worked out from the DNA. The data contain 200,000 to 250,000 clones, almost 80% of them singletons. This sample was taken from a study of cytomegalovirus exposure and HLA in healthy donors. The ends were cut back, 3 bases at V and 7 bases at J, with 10 bases in the middle. Germline V gene lookup returns CDR1 SQVTM and CDR2 ANQGSEA. This CDR3 spans 12 amino acids.

This chain connects TRBV29-1 to TRBJ2-1; D remains ambiguous. This receptor was identified in a man younger than 35 in good health and CMV-seronegative. Sequencing was carried out using PBMCs. Written as DNA, the CDR3 is TGCAGCGTTGACATCCACCAGAATGAGCAGTTCTTC. Its protein is CSVDIHQNEQFF.